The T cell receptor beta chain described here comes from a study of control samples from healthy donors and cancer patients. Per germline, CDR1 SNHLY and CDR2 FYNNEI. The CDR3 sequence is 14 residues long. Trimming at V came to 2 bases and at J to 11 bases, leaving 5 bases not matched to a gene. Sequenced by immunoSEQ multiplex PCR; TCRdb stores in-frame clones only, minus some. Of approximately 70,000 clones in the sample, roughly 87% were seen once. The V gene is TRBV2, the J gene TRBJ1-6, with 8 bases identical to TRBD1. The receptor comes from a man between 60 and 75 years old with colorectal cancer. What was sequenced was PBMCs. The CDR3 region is CASSEWDRSTPLHF. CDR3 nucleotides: TGTGCCAGCAGTGAATGGGACAGGTCGACACCCCTCCACTTT.